This TCR beta chain comes out of a study of human T cells and chemical hapten exposure. In the case of this clonotype: The antigen remains unidentified.

Time point: patch test 3, about 24 weeks after DPC sensitization. Regarding treatment: therapeutic diphenylcyclopropenone sensitization with weekly scalp DPC. The germline V gene has CDR1 SGHRS and CDR2 YFSETQ. CDR3 length: 17 amino acids. Trimming at V came to 4 bases and at J to 0 bases, leaving 3 bases not matched to a gene. TCRdb reanalysed the RACE reads using MiXCR and keeps one entry per CDR3 protein. The table lists roughly 100,000 distinct CDR3 sequences, around 35% of them singletons, with roughly 2.5% in the top ten. Study observations and caveats: PT1 expanded TCR numbers rose with patch test score. No shift was seen in TCRs above 1 in 1000 frequency with DPC sensitization.

Specimen: whole blood, collected in connection with sensitization to the hapten diphenylcyclopropenone (DPC). The receptor was derived from a man aged 40-49 years with alopecia areata. Some clones in this sample may be carry-over from other donors' samples. The chain links TRBV5-1 to TRBJ2-3, with 15 nucleotides matching TRBD2. This CDR3 reads CASSAGLAGGSTDTQYF. CDR3 in DNA: TGCGCCAGCAGCGCGGGACTAGCGGGAGGAAGCACAGATACGCAGTATTTT.